Each of the 3 T cell receptor beta chains below was sequenced from the same sample in a study of blood T cell repertoires in COVID-19. Using immunoSEQ multiplex PCR, the repertoire was profiled, and TCRdb retains in-frame clones only, with some absent. There are 450,000 to 500,000 clones in the sample; about 85% occur only once, and roughly 0.7% lies in the top ten. The specimen sequenced was PBMCs or T cells enriched from blood (not recorded which). These receptors all stem from a young woman who had recovered from COVID-19.

This clone has at least ten counts. The genes are TRBV3-1 (or the pseudogene TRBV3-2) and TRBJ1-2, with no clear D. The germline CDR1 and CDR2 sequences are LGHDT and YNNKEL (reference sequence). The ends were cut back, 5 bases at V and 6 bases at J, with 16 bases in the middle. There are 14 residues in the CDR3. CDR3 loop: CASSSAPEGDGYTF. CDR3 DNA sequence: TGTGCCAGCAGCTCCGCCCCGGAGGGAGATGGCTACACCTTC.

The chain couples TRBV25-1 to TRBJ2-1; 8 bases line up with TRBD2. The V and J ends lost 7 bases and 0 bases, in that order; junction bases with no gene match: 11. The CDR3 extends over 17 amino acids. The V gene's germline CDR1 is MGHDK and CDR2 SYGVNS. The CDR3 DNA is TGTGCCAGCACCGGTAGCGGGACGTCAGGCTCCTACAATGAGCAGTTCTTC. It specifies CASTGSGTSGSYNEQFF.

The V and J genes are TRBV10-3 and TRBJ1-2, with TRBD1 identical over 7 bases. The CDR3 contains 12 residues. The V and J ends lost 5 bases and 11 bases, in that order; junction bases with no gene match: 8. Germline CDR1 is ENHRY and CDR2 is SYGVKD. The CDR3: CAISSGQLGYTF. The CDR3 nucleotides read TGTGCCATCAGTTCGGGACAGTTAGGTTACACCTTC.